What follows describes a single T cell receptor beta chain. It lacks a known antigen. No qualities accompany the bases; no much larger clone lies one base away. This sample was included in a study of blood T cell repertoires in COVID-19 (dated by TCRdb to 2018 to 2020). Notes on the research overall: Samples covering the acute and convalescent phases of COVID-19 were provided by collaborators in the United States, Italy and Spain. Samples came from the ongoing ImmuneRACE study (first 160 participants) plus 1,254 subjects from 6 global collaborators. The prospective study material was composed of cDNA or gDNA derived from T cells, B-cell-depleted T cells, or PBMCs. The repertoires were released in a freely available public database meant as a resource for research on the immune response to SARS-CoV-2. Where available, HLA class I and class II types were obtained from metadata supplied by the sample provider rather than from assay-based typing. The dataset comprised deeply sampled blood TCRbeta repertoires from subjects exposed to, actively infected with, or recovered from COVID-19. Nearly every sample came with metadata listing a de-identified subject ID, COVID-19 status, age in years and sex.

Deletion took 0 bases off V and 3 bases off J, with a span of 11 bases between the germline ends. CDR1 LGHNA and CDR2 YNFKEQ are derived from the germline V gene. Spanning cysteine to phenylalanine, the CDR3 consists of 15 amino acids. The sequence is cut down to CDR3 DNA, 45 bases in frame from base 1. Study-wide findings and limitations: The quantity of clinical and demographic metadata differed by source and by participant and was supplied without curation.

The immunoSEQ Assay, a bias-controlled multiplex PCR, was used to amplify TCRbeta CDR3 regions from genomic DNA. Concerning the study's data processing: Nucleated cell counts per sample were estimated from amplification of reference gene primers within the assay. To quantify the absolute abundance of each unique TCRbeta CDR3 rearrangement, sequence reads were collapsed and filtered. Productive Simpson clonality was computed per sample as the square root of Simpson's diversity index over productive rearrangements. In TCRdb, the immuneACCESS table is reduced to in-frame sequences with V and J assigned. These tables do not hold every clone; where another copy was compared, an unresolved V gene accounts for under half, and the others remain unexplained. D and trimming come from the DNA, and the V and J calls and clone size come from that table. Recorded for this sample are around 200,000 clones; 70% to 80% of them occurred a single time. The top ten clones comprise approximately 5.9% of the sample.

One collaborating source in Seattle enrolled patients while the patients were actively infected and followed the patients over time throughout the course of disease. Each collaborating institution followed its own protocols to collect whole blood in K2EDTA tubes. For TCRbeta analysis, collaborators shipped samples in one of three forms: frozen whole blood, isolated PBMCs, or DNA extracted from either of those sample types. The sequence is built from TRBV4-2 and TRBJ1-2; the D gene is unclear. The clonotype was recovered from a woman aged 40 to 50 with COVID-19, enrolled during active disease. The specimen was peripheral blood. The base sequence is TGTGCCAGCAGCCAAGATGAATCGGGGTACTATGGCTACACCTTC. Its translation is CASSQDESGYYGYTF.